This T cell receptor beta chain was recovered during a study of T-cell memory formation after mild COVID-19. Study at large: There were largely donor-specific TCR clusters. Study observations and caveats: Clones shrinking from day 15 to 85 showed even CD4/CD8 mixes; later expanders tilted CD4+. For second-wave clones that peaked at day 37, SARS-CoV-2 specificity went unverified.

This clonotype was seen only a few times. The antigen is not known. V lost 7 bases and J 4 bases, leaving 14 bases between the germline ends. The length of the CDR3 is 15 residues. Barcoded TCR alpha and TCR beta cDNA libraries with UMIs came from 5'RACE using constant-segment primers. TCRdb re-derived calls from the 5' RACE reads in MiXCR, one entry per CDR3 protein. Among about 340,000 distinct CDR3 sequences listed, approximately 15% were seen once. The sample comprised PBMCs or a T cell subset sorted from them (not recorded which). The rearrangement links TRBV12-3 or TRBV12-4 to TRBJ2-6, with D possibly being TRBD1 (6 bases). The source of this sequence is a man younger than 35 who had mild COVID-19 (a few samples of this study predate the infection). Cell type and time point are not known. CDR3 nucleotide sequence: TGTGCCAGCACCCCAACAGGGTCCGGGGCCAACGTCCTGACTTTC. Its protein is CASTPTGSGANVLTF.